The present T cell receptor beta chain was sequenced within a study of CD8 T cells in Susac syndrome. Healthy donors formed controls matched for age and sex. Reverse transcription of about 0.45 to 1 ug RNA was carried out with random hexamers. TCRdb re-called the immunoSEQ multiplex PCR reads with MiXCR, one entry per CDR3 protein. The profile shows approximately 170,000 distinct CDR3 sequences, around 92% of them singletons. This CDR3 contains 16 residues. Trimming cost V 6 bases and J 0 bases; bases outside gene matches: 3. Germline values: CDR1 MNHNY, CDR2 SVGAGI (reference sequence). The sequence was collected from a human donor in good health. The rearrangement links TRBV6-6 to TRBJ1-3; TRBD1 matches 12 bases. The sample taken for sequencing was CD4+ T cells from PBMCs. The CDR3 DNA is TGTGCCAGCAGGGAGGGACAGGGGGCCTCTGGAAACACCATATATTTT. Protein product: CASREGQGASGNTIYF.